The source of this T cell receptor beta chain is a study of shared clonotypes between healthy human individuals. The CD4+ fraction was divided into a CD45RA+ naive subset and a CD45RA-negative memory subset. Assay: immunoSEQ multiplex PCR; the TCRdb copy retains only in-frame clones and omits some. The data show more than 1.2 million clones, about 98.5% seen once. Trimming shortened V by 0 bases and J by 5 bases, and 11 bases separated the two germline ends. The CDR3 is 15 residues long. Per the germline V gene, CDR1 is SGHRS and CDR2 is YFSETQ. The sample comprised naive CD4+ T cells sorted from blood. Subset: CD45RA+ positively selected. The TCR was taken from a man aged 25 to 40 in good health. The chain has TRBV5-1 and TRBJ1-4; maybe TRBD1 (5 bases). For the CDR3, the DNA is TGCGCCAGCAGCTTGGATTCTCAGGGAAATGAAAAACTGTTTTTT. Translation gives CASSLDSQGNEKLFF.